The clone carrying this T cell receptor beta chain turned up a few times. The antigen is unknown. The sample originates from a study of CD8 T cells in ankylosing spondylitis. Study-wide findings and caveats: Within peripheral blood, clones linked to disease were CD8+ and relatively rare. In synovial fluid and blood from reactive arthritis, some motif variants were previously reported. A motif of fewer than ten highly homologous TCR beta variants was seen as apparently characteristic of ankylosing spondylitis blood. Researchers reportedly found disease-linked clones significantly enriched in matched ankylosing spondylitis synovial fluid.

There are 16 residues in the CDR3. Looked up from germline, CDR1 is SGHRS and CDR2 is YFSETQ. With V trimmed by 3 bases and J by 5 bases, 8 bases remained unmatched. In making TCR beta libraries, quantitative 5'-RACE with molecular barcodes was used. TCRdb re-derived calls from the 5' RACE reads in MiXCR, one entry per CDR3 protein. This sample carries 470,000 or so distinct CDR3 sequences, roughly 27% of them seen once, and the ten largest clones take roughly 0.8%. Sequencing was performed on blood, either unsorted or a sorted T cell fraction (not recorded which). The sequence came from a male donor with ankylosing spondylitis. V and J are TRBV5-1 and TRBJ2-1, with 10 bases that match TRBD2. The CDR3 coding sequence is TGCGCCAGCAGCTCTTCTAGCGGGAGCATCAACAATGAGCAGTTCTTC. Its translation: CASSSSSGSINNEQFF. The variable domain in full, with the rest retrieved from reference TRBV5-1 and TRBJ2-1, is KAGVTQTPRYLIKTRGQQVTLSCSPISGHRSVSWYQQTPGQGLQFLFEYFSETQRNKGNFPGRFSGRQFSNSRSEMNVSTLELGDSALYLCASSSSSGSINNEQFFGPGTRLTVL.